A single sample is the source of the 17 T cell receptor beta chains below, sequenced in a study of blood T cell repertoires in COVID-19. Profiled with immunoSEQ multiplex PCR; TCRdb holds only in-frame clones, not every one. The table records approximately 150,000 clones, about nine tenths of them present only once. The sequenced sample consisted of peripheral blood. The receptor source for this set is a human donor in a cohort sampled during active COVID-19.

With regard to this clone: One end of the junction does not line up with germline, which may come from a read error. The chain employs TRBV5-4 and TRBJ1-2, with unresolved D. The CDR3 runs 14 residues. CDR1 is SGHNT and CDR2 is YYREEE in the germline V gene (reference sequence). This CDR3 is CASSLEGALYDYTF. CDR3 DNA sequence: TGTGCCAGCAGCTTGGAGGGAGCCCTTTATGACTACACCTTC.

The chain has TRBV3-1 (or the pseudogene TRBV3-2) and TRBJ2-7; TRBD2 agrees at 7 bases. The CDR3 is 17 amino acids. V was clipped by 0 bases and J by 3 bases; unmatched bases: 11. The V gene's germline CDR1 is LGHDT and CDR2 YNNKEL (reference sequence). The CDR3 is CASSQDQGGREGYEQYF. The CDR3, as DNA: TGTGCCAGCAGCCAAGATCAAGGTGGAAGGGAGGGCTACGAGCAGTACTTC.

The chain employs TRBV5-1 and TRBJ2-1, with a tentative D call TRBD2 (5 bases). Germline assignment: CDR1 SGHRS and CDR2 YFSETQ. V was clipped by 4 bases and J by 8 bases, with 19 bases between them. CDR3 size: 15 residues. The CDR3 bases are TGCGCCAGCAGCAGAATCACGGGGATCATGGATGAGCAGTTCTTC. Its protein product is CASSRITGIMDEQFF.

This clone showed up just once. The chain carries TRBV4-3 and TRBJ1-1; a possible D gene is TRBD1 (6 bases). The CDR3 extends over 14 amino acids. Germline loops: CDR1 LGHNA, CDR2 YSLEER. The ends were cut back, 1 base at V and 4 bases at J, with 10 bases in the middle. CDR3 nucleotide sequence: TGCGCCAGCAGCCAAGCAGGCAGGGGCACTGAAGCTTTCTTT. Translating gives CASSQAGRGTEAFF.

The rearrangement links TRBV18 to TRBJ1-5, with D unresolved. Trimming removed 6 bases at V and 5 bases at J, with 11 bases between. This CDR3 comprises 13 residues. In germline, CDR1 is KGHSH, CDR2 LQKENI. The CDR3 DNA reads as TGTGCCAGCTCTCCAACAGAGCATCAGCCCCAGCATTTT. Protein sequence: CASSPTEHQPQHF. The whole variable domain, filled in from reference TRBV18 and TRBJ1-5, reads NAGVMQNPRHLVRRRGQEARLRCSPMKGHSHVYWYRQLPEEGLKFMVYLQKENIIDESGMPKERFSAEFPKEGPSILRIQQVVRGDSAAYFCASSPTEHQPQHFGDGTRLSIL.

V usage is TRBV12-3 or TRBV12-4 and J usage is TRBJ1-1; tentative D call: TRBD1 (5 bases). With 3 bases removed from V and 3 bases from J, the gap between germline ends came to 8 bases. The length of the CDR3 is 13 residues. CDR3 in amino acids: CASSLAGHTEAFF. The CDR3 coding sequence is TGTGCCAGCAGTTTGGCAGGGCACACTGAAGCTTTCTTT.

The chain combines TRBV7-2 with TRBJ1-6, with D possibly TRBD1 on 6 matching bases. The length of the CDR3 is 15 residues. V gave up 1 base and J gave up 10 bases, with 14 bases separating them. CDR1 is SGHTA and CDR2 is FQGNSA in the germline V gene. CDR3 DNA: TGTGCCAGCAGCTTAGTTTCAGGGGCAAGCTCACCCCTCCACTTT. Translation gives CASSLVSGASSPLHF.

The rearrangement links TRBV20-1 to TRBJ2-4; D possibly corresponds to TRBD2 (6 bases). In germline, CDR1 is DFQATT, CDR2 SNEGSKA (reference sequence). There are 11 residues in the CDR3. Trimming pared 6 bases from V and 3 bases from J, leaving 6 bases between. The chain's CDR3 is CSARDKNIQYF. The CDR3 nucleotides read TGCAGTGCGCGGGACAAAAACATTCAGTACTTC.

J is TRBJ1-2 and V is TRBV30; 10 bases agree with TRBD1. The CDR3 has 14 residues. The germline gives CDR1 GTSNPN, CDR2 SVGIG (reference sequence). Unmatched junction bases numbered 7, after V lost 5 bases and J lost 4 bases. CDR3 DNA sequence: TGTGCCTGGTGTCCCGGGACAGGGGTCTATGGCTACACCTTC. Its protein product is CAWCPGTGVYGYTF.

This clone was found once. J is TRBJ2-7 and V is TRBV5-4, with TRBD1 matching 7 bases. CDR3 length: 14 amino acids. V was pared by 4 bases and J by 1 base, with 5 bases of the junction left unmatched. Germline CDR1 is SGHNT and CDR2 is YYREEE (reference sequence). The CDR3 DNA follows: TGTGCCAGCAGCCCTCGGGACAGTTCCTACGAGCAGTACTTC. Its translation is CASSPRDSSYEQYF.

Concerning this clone itself: Other DNA variants within this sample encode the same CDR3. The chain recombines TRBV4-2 with TRBJ2-3; 10 nucleotides agree with TRBD2. This CDR3 contains 16 residues. V lost 4 bases, J lost 1 base, and 5 bases stayed unmatched. Germline CDR1 reads LGHNA; CDR2 reads YNFKEQ. CDR3 sequence: CASSPRTSGGTDTQYF. The CDR3 nucleotides read TGTGCCAGCAGCCCTCGAACTAGCGGGGGCACAGATACGCAGTATTTT.

The gene calls are TRBV6-5 and TRBJ1-4; D possibly corresponds to TRBD1 (6 bases). The CDR3 is 14 residues long. Between the trimmed V and J ends, which lost 8 bases and 5 bases, there was a span of 15 bases. Germline CDR1 and CDR2: MNHEY and SVGAGI. CDR3 nucleotides: TGTGCCAGCGTATTGACAGGCCGGAATGAAAAACTGTTTTTT. It specifies CASVLTGRNEKLFF.

CDR3 sequence (DNA): TGTGCCAGCAGAGTGACGGGGAGCTCCTACAATGAGCAGTTCTTC. Protein: CASRVTGSSYNEQFF. This sequence joins TRBV27 and TRBJ2-1; TRBD2 might be the D (5 bases). This CDR3 has 15 amino acids. With 6 bases removed from V and 0 bases from J, the gap between germline ends came to 12 bases. In germline, CDR1 is MNHEY, CDR2 SMNVEV (reference sequence).

The chain joins TRBV19 to TRBJ1-2; D is possibly TRBD1 (6 bases). CDR3 length: 12 residues. V was clipped by 5 bases and J by 6 bases, with 10 bases between them. Germline V lookup: CDR1 LNHDA, CDR2 SQIVND (reference sequence). The CDR3 is CASSFPGDGYTF. The CDR3 nucleotides are TGTGCCAGTAGTTTCCCAGGGGATGGCTACACCTTC.

This sequence joins TRBV5-1 and TRBJ1-1; weak D call: TRBD1 (5 bases). V lost 0 bases and J lost 1, with 7 bases in between. The germline V gene has CDR1 SGHRS and CDR2 YFSETQ. There are 14 residues in the CDR3. CDR3: CASSLARENTEAFF. CDR3 coding DNA: TGCGCCAGCAGCTTGGCCAGGGAGAACACTGAAGCTTTCTTT.

The genes are TRBV9 and TRBJ2-3; 13 bases match TRBD2. The CDR3 sequence is 17 residues long. Trimming removed 0 bases from V and 5 bases from J; junction bases left unmatched: 6. Germline V gives CDR1 SGDLS, CDR2 YYNGEE. The CDR3 sequence: CASSVGTSGGAVDTQYF. The CDR3 bases are TGTGCCAGCAGCGTAGGAACTAGCGGGGGGGCCGTAGATACGCAGTATTTT.

The chain couples TRBV5-1 to TRBJ2-2; D is uncertain. Trimming stripped 0 bases from V and 4 bases from J, with 7 bases between. Germline CDR1 SGHRS, CDR2 YFSETQ. This CDR3 contains 14 residues. Written as DNA, the CDR3 is TGCGCCAGCAGCTTGGCCCCCGTCACCGGGGAGCTGTTTTTT. Translating it yields CASSLAPVTGELFF. Looking up the rest from reference TRBV5-1 and TRBJ2-2 gives the full variable domain: KAGVTQTPRYLIKTRGQQVTLSCSPISGHRSVSWYQQTPGQGLQFLFEYFSETQRNKGNFPGRFSGRQFSNSRSEMNVSTLELGDSALYLCASSLAPVTGELFFGEGSRLTVL.